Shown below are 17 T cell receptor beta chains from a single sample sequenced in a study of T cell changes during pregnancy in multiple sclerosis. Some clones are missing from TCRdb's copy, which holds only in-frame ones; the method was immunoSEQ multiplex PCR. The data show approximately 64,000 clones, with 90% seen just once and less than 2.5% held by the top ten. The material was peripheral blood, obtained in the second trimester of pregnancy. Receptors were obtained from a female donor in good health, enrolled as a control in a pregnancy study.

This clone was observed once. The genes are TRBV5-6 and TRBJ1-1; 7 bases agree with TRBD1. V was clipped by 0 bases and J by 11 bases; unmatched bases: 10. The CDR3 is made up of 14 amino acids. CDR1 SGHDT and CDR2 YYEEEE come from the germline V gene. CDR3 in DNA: TGTGCCAGCAGCTTGGACGACAGGGTAGCGACTGCTTTCTTT. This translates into CASSLDDRVATAFF. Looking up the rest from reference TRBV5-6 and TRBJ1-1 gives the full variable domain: DAGVTQSPTHLIKTRGQQVTLRCSPKSGHDTVSWYQQALGQGPQFIFQYYEEEERQRGNFPDRFSGHQFPNYSSELNVNALLLGDSALYLCASSLDDRVATAFFGQGTRLTVV.

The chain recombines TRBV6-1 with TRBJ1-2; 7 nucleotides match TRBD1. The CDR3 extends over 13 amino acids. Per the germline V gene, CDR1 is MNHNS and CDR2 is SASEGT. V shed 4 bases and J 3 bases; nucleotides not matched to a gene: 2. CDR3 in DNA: TGTGCCAGCAGTGTTACAGGGGACTATGGCTACACCTTC. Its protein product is CASSVTGDYGYTF.

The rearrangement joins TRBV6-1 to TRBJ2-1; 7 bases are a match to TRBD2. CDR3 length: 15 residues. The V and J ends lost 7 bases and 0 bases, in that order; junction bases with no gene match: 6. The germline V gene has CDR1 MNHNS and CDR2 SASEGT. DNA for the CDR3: TGTGCCAGCACGTCGGGGGGAGCCTCCTACAATGAGCAGTTCTTC. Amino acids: CASTSGGASYNEQFF.

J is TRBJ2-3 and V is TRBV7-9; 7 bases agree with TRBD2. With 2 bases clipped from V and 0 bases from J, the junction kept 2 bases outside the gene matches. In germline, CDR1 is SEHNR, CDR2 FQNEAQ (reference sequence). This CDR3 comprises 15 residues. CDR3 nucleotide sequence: TGTGCCAGCAGCTTACTAGCGGCCAGCACAGATACGCAGTATTTT. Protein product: CASSLLAASTDTQYF.

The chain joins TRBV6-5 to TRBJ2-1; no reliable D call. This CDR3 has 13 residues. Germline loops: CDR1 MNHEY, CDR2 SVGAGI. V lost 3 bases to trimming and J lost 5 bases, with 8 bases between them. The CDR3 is CASSYNLHNEQFF. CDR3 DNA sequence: TGTGCCAGCAGTTATAACTTGCACAATGAGCAGTTCTTC.

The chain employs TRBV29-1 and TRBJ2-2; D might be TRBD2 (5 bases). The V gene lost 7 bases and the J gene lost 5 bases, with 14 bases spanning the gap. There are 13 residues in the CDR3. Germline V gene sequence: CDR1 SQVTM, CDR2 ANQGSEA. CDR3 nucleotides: TGCAGCGCCCGGACTCCAGGAACCGGGGAGCTGTTTTTT. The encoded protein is CSARTPGTGELFF.

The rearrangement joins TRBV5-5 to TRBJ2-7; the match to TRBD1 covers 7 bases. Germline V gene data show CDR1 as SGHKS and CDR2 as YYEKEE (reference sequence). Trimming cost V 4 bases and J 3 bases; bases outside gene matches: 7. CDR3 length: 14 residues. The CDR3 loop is CASSLTGAGYEQYF. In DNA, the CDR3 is TGTGCCAGCAGCCTAACAGGGGCGGGCTACGAGCAGTACTTC.

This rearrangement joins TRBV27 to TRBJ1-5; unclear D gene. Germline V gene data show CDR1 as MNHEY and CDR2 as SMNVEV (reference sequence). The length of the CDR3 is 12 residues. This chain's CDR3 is CATREGNQPQHF. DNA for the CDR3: TGTGCGACCCGGGAGGGCAATCAGCCCCAGCATTTT.

CDR3 DNA: TGTGCCAGCACGGCTGCTGAGGACATTCAGTACTTC. Translating it yields CASTAAEDIQYF. The rearrangement uses TRBV2 and TRBJ2-4; D is ambiguous. Trimming left V 7 bases short and J 8 bases short, with 12 bases between. Per the germline V gene, CDR1 is SNHLY and CDR2 is FYNNEI. The CDR3 spans 12 residues.

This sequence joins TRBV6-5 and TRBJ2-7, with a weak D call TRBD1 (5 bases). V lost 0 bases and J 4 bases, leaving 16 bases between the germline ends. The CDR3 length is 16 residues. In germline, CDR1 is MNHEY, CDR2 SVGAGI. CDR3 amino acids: CASSYSAFRVEYEQYF. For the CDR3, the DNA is TGTGCCAGCAGTTACTCGGCGTTCAGGGTTGAATACGAGCAGTACTTC.

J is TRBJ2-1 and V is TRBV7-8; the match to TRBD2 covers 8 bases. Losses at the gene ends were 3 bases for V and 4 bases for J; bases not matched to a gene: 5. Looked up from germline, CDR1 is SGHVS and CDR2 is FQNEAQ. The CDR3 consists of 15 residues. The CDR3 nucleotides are TGTGCCAGCAGCTTTGCGGGAGGCCTATACAATGAGCAGTTCTTC. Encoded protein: CASSFAGGLYNEQFF.

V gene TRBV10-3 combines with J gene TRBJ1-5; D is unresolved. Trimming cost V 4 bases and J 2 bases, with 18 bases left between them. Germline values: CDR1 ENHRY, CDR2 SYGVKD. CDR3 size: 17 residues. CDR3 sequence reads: CAISGDSISPGNQPQHF. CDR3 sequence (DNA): TGTGCCATCAGTGGAGACTCGATATCCCCTGGCAATCAGCCCCAGCATTTT.

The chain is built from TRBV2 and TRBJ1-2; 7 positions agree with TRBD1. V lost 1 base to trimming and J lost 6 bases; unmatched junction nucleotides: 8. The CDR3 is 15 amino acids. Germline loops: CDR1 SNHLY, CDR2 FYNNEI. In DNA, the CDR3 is TGTGCCAGCAGTGAAGTGAAGGGGGCGACGGATGGCTACACCTTC. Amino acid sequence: CASSEVKGATDGYTF.

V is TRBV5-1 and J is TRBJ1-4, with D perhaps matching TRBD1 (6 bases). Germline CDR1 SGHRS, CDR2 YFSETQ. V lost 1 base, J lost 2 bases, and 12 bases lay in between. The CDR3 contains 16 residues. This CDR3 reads CASSLFGGLTNEKLFF. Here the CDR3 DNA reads TGCGCCAGCAGCTTGTTTGGGGGCTTGACTAATGAAAAACTGTTTTTT. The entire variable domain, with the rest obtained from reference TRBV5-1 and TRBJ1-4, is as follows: KAGVTQTPRYLIKTRGQQVTLSCSPISGHRSVSWYQQTPGQGLQFLFEYFSETQRNKGNFPGRFSGRQFSNSRSEMNVSTLELGDSALYLCASSLFGGLTNEKLFFGSGTQLSVL.

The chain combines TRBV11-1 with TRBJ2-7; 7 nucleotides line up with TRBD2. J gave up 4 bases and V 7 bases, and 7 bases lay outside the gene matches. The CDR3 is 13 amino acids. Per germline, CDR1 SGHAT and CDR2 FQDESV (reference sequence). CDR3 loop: CASKNTGGYEQYF. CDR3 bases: TGTGCCAGCAAAAATACGGGGGGATACGAGCAGTACTTC.

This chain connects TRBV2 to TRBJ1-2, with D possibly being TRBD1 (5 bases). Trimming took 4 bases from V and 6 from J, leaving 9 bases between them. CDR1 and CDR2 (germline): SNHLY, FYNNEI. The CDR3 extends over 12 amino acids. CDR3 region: CASSGEGDGYTF. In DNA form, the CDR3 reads TGTGCCAGCAGTGGGGAAGGGGATGGCTACACCTTC. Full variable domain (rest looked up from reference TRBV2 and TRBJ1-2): EPEVTQTPSHQVTQMGQEVILRCVPISNHLYFYWYRQILGQKVEFLVSFYNNEISEKSEIFDDQFSVERPDGSNFTLKIRSTKLEDSAMYFCASSGEGDGYTFGSGTRLTVV.

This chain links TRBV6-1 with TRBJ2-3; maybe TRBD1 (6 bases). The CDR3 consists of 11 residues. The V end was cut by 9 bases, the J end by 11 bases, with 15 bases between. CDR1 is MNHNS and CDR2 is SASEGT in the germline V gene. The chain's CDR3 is CASFSRGKQYF. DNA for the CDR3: TGTGCCAGTTTCTCCAGGGGAAAGCAGTATTTT.